This TCR beta chain was captured by sequencing in a study of T cell changes during pregnancy in multiple sclerosis. A single count supports this clone. The CDR3 sequence is 15 residues long. The germline V gene has CDR1 SGHTA and CDR2 FQGTGA. Trimming took 0 bases from V and 3 from J; bases not matched to a gene: 2. The repertoire was sequenced with immunoSEQ multiplex PCR; TCRdb's copy has only in-frame clones and lacks some. The table has approximately 37,000 clones, over 75% seen once. The sequenced sample was CD8+ T cells from peripheral blood mononuclear cells, obtained in the first trimester of pregnancy. This receptor was taken from a female donor with multiple sclerosis, enrolled in a pregnancy study. The chain carries TRBV7-3 and TRBJ2-3; 8 nucleotides match TRBD2. CDR3 DNA: TGTGCCAGCAGCTTAACTAGCGGGGAAACAGATACGCAGTATTTT. Protein: CASSLTSGETDTQYF. Filled out from reference TRBV7-3 and TRBJ2-3, the complete variable domain reads GAGVSQTPSNKVTEKGKYVELRCDPISGHTALYWYRQSLGQGPEFLIYFQGTGAADDSGLPNDRFFAVRPEGSVSTLKIQRTERGDSAVYLCASSLTSGETDTQYFGPGTRLTVL.